The present entry profiles one TCR beta chain with its context. Trimming took 6 bases from V and 5 from J, leaving 19 bases between them. The germline gives CDR1 LNHDA, CDR2 SQIVND (reference sequence). The CDR3 extends over 16 amino acids. This sample was taken from a study of cytomegalovirus exposure and HLA in healthy donors. A multiplex PCR was run with 60 Vbeta primers and 13 Jbeta primers. Profiling relied on immunoSEQ multiplex PCR, and the TCRdb table lists in-frame clones only, not all of them. In the table there are over 200,000 clones, approximately 78% of which are singletons. This TCR came from a male donor in good health and CMV-seronegative. The chain combines TRBV19 with TRBJ2-2; D is possibly TRBD1 (6 bases). The specimen sequenced was PBMCs. The CDR3 region is CASRALGRQGTGELFF. CDR3 sequence (DNA): TGTGCCAGTAGGGCGCTGGGTCGGCAGGGGACCGGGGAGCTGTTTTTT.